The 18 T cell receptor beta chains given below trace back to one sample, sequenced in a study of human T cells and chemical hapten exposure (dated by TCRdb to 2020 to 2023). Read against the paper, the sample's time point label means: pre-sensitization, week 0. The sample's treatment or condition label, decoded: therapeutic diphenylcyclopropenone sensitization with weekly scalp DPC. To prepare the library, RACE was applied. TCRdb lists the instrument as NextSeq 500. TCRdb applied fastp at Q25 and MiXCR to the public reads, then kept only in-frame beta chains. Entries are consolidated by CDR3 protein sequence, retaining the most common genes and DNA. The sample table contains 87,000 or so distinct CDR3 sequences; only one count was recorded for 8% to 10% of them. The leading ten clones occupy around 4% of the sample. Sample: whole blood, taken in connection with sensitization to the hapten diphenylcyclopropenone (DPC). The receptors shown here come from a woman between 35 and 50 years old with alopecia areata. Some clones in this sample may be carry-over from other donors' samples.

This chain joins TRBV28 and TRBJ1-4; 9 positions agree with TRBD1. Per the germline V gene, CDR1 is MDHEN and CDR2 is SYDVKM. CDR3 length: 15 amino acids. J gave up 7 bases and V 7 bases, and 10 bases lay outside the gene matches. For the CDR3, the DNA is TGTGCCAGCAATTTGTCCGGGGACAGGGCTGAAAAACTGTTTTTT. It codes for CASNLSGDRAEKLFF.

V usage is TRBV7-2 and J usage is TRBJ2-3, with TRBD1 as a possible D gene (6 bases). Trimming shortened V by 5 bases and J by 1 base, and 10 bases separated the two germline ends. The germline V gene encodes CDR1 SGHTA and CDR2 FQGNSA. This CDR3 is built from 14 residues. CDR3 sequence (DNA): TGTGCCAGCAGCCCCCGGACAGGCACAGATACGCAGTATTTT. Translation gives CASSPRTGTDTQYF.

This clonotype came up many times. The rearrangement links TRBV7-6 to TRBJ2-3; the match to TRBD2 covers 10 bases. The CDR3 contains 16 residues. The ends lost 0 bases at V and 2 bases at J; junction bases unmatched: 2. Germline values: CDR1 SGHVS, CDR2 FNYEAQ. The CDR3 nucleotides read TGTGCCAGCAGCTTAGCAGGGACTAGCGTCACAGATACGCAGTATTTT. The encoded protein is CASSLAGTSVTDTQYF.

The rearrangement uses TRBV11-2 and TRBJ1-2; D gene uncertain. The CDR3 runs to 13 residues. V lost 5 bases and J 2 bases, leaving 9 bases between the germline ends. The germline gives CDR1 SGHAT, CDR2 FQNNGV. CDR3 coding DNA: TGTGCCAGCAGCCCAGACCCCAACTATGGCTACACCTTC. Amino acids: CASSPDPNYGYTF.

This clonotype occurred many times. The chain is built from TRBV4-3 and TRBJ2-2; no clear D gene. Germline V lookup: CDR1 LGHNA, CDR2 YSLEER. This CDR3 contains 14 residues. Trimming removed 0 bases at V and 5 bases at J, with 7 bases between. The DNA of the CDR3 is TGCGCCAGCAGCCAAGATCGTCGGACCGGGGAGCTGTTTTTT. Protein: CASSQDRRTGELFF.

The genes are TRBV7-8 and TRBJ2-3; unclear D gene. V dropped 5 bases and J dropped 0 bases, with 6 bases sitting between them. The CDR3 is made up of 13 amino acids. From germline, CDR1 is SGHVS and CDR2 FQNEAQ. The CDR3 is CASSPLSTDTQYF. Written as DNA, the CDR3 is TGTGCCAGCAGCCCACTAAGCACAGATACGCAGTATTTT.

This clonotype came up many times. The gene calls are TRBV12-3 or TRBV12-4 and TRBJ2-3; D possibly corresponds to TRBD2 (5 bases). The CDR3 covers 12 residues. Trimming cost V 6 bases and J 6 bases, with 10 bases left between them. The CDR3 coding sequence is TGTGCCAGCAGCCGGGGATGGGATACGCAGTATTTT. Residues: CASSRGWDTQYF.

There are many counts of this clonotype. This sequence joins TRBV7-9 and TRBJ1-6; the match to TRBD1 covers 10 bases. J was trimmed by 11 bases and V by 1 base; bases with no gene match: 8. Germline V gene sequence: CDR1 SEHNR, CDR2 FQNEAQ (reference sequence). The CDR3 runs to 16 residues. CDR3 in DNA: TGTGCCAGCAGCTTAGAGCTGGGACAGGGGAGGACACCCCTCCACTTT. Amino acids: CASSLELGQGRTPLHF.

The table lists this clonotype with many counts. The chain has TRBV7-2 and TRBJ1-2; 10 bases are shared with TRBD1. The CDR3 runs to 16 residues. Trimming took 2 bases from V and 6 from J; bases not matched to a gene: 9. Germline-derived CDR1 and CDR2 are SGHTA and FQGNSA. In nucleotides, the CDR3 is TGTGCCAGCAGCTTAAGGGGGACAGGGGAATCAAATGGCTACACCTTC. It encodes CASSLRGTGESNGYTF.

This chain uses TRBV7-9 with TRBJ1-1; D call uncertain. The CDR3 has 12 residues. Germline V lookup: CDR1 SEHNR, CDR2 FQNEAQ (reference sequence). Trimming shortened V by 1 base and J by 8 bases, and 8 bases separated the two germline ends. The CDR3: CASSLGHVEAFF. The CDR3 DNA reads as TGTGCCAGCAGCTTAGGACACGTAGAAGCTTTCTTT.

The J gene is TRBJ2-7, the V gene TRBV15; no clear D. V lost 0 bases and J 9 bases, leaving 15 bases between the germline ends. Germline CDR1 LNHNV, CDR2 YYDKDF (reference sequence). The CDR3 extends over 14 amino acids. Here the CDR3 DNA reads TGTGCCACCAGCAGAGATGTTCTCTCTGACCGGCAGTACTTC. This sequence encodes CATSRDVLSDRQYF.

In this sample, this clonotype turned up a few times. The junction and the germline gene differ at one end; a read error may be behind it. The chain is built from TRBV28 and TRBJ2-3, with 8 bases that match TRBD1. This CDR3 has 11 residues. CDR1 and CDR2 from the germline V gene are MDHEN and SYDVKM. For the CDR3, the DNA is TGTGCCAGCAGTTTTTTAGGACAGGGCAATTTT. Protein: CASSFLGQGNF.

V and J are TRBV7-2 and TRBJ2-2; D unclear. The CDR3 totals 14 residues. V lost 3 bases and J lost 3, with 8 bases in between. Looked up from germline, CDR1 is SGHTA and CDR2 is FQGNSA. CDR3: CASSFMGYTGELFF. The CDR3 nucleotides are TGTGCCAGCAGCTTTATGGGCTACACCGGGGAGCTGTTTTTT.

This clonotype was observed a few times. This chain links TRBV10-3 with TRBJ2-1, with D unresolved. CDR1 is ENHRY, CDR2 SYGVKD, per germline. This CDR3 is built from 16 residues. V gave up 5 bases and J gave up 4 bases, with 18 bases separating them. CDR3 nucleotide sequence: TGTGCCATCAGTCCCTCTACTACGGCCCCTTACAATGAGCAGTTCTTC. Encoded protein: CAISPSTTAPYNEQFF.

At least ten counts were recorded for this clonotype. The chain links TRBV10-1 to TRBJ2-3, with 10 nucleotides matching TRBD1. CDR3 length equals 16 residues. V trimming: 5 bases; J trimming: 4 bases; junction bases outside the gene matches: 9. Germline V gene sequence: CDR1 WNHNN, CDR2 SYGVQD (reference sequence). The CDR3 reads CASSPGQGKIADTQYF. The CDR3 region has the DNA TGCGCCAGCAGTCCGGGACAGGGGAAAATCGCAGATACGCAGTATTTT.

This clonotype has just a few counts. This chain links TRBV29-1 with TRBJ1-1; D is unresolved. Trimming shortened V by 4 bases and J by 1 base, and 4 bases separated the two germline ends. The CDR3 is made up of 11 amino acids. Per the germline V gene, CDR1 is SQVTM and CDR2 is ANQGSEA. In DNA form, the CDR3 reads TGCAGCGTTGCGGAGAACACTGAAGCTTTCTTT. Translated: CSVAENTEAFF.

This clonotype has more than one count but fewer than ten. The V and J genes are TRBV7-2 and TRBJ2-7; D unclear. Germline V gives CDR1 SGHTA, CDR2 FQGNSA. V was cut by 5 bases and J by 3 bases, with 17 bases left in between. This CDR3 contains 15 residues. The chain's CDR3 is CASSRIGPARYEQYF. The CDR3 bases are TGTGCCAGCAGCCGTATCGGACCGGCCCGCTACGAGCAGTACTTC.

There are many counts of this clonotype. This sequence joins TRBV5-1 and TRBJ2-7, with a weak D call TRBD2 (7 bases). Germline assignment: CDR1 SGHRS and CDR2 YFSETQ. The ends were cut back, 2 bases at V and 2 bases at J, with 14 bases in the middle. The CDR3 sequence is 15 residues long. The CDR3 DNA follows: TGCGCCAGCAGCTTCGGGGGGCTAAAGACCTACGAGCAGTACTTC. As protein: CASSFGGLKTYEQYF.